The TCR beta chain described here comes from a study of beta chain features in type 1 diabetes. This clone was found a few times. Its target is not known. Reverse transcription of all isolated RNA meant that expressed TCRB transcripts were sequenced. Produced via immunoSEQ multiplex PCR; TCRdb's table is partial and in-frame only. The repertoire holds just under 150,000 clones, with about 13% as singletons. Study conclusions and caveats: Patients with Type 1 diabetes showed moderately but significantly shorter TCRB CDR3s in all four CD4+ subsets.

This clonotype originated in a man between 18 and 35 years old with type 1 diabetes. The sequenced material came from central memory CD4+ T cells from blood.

In DNA, the CDR3 is TGCGCCAGCAGCTTGGTCGCGGGGAGCTACGAGCAGTACTTC. Translated, it gives CASSLVAGSYEQYF. This chain joins TRBV5-1 and TRBJ2-7; tentative D call: TRBD2 (6 bases). The CDR3 is 14 residues long. The germline V gene has CDR1 SGHRS and CDR2 YFSETQ. Trimming left V 0 bases short and J 3 bases short, with 10 bases between.